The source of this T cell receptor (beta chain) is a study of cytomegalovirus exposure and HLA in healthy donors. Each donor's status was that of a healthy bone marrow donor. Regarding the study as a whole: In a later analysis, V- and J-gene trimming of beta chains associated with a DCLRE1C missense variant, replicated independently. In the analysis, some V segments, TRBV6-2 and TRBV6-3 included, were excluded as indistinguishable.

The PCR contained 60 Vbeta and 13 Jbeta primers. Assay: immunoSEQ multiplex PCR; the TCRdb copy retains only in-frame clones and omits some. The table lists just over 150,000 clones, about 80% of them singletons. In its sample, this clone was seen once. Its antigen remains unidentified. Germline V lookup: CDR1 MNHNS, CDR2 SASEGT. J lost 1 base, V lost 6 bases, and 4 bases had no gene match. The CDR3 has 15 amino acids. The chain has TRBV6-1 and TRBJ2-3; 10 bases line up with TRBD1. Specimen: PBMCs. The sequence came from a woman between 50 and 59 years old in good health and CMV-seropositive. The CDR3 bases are TGTGCCAGCAGGCCGACAGGGGGCCGCACAGATACGCAGTATTTT. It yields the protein CASRPTGGRTDTQYF.